This TCR beta chain is drawn from a study of cytomegalovirus exposure and HLA in healthy donors. Study summary: One earlier analysis, a look at 180 million or so T cells, found some 100 million unique TCR beta sequences. General study points: The authors reported that TCR beta sequences could predict HLA-A and HLA-B alleles. These predictions were accurate for most subjects in the first cohort. What was likely a sequencing artifact was a cluster of highly shared sequence variants.

CDR3 length equals 19 residues. V gave up 7 bases and J gave up 4 bases; unmatched junction bases: 17. Germline V lookup: CDR1 SEHNR, CDR2 FQNEAQ (reference sequence). Researchers ran the PCR with 60 Vbeta and 13 Jbeta primers. The repertoire was sequenced with immunoSEQ multiplex PCR; TCRdb's copy has only in-frame clones and lacks some. The repertoire includes approximately 150,000 clones, roughly 81% of them detected once, and over 2.5% sits in the top ten. Donors had nominal health at sampling but likely had unrecorded immune exposures. Turning to this clone: Its antigen remains unidentified.

Sequenced: PBMCs. The chain employs TRBV7-9 and TRBJ2-5, with 14 bases that match TRBD2. The source of this sequence is a man younger than 40 in good health and CMV-seropositive. The CDR3 DNA reads as TGTGCCAGCAACTCCGACTCCCTCGGGACTAGCGGGAGAAGAGAGACCCAGTACTTC. It translates to CASNSDSLGTSGRRETQYF.